This T cell receptor (beta chain) originates from a study of blood T cell repertoires in COVID-19. Overall study context: Donors in the United States, Italy and Spain gave samples during acute or convalescent COVID-19. PBMCs, B-cell-depleted T cells, or T cells were the source of the cDNA or gDNA that made up the material.

How the authors handled the data: Reference gene primer amplification gave nucleated cell count estimates. Sequenced by immunoSEQ multiplex PCR; TCRdb stores in-frame clones only, minus some. The V and J calls and clone size were taken over from that table, and D and trimming were inferred from the DNA. The sample shows roughly 230,000 clones, just under 85% of them seen only once. The table lists this clone with a few counts. The CDR3 totals 15 residues. Trimming took 6 bases from V and 0 from J; bases not matched to a gene: 8. CDR1 and CDR2 from the germline V gene are SNHLY and FYNNEI. The chain links TRBV2 to TRBJ2-7; TRBD2 matches at 7 bases. The clonotype originates from a man between 50 and 59 years old with acute or convalescent COVID-19. The source material was peripheral blood. CDR3 sequence: CASRAPSGSSYEQYF. CDR3 in DNA: TGTGCCAGCAGGGCCCCTAGCGGAAGCTCCTACGAGCAGTACTTC.